This TCR beta chain stems from a study of cytomegalovirus exposure and HLA in healthy donors. Overall study findings and caveats: Most subjects had HLA-A and HLA-B alleles reportedly predicted accurately by TCR beta sequences. Three CMV-associated chains proved CMV antigen-specific in vitro.

Details on this clone: Its specificity is unknown.

With 60 Vbeta and 13 Jbeta primers, the PCR was carried out. Method: immunoSEQ multiplex PCR; TCRdb's copy keeps in-frame clones and lacks some. In the table there are over 150,000 clones, more than 75% of which are singletons. V was cut by 5 bases and J by 4 bases, with 8 bases left in between. From germline, CDR1 is SQVTM and CDR2 ANQGSEA. This CDR3 comprises 11 residues. The sample consisted of PBMCs. The origin of this receptor is a man aged 25-45 years in good health and CMV-seropositive. V usage is TRBV29-1 and J usage is TRBJ1-1; D not resolved. The CDR3 DNA follows: TGCAGCGTTACGCTGGCCACTGAAGCTTTCTTT. Translated: CSVTLATEAFF. The full variable domain, in which reference TRBV29-1 and TRBJ1-1 provide the parts outside the CDR3, is SAVISQKPSRDICQRGTSLTIQCQVDSQVTMMFWYRQQPGQSLTLIATANQGSEATYESGFVIDKFPISRPNLTFSTLTVSNMSPEDSSIYLCSVTLATEAFFGQGTRLTVV.